This T cell receptor beta chain was found in a study of CD8+CD57+ T cells in acquired aplastic anemia. Germline CDR1 SSHAT, CDR2 FNYEAQ (reference sequence). The CDR3 is made up of 14 amino acids. In the case of this clonotype: The junction departs from germline at one end; a sequencing error may be responsible.

The use of genomic DNA as template underpinned the TCR beta VDJ and CDR3 profiling. MiXCR was run by TCRdb on the reads, yielding one entry per CDR3 protein. Here the sample spans about 420,000 distinct CDR3 sequences, about two thirds being singletons. The receptor was isolated from a human donor in good health, serving as a control. The V and J genes are TRBV7-7 and TRBJ2-5, with D perhaps given as TRBD1 or TRBD2 (5 bases each). Material: sorted CD4+, CD8+, or CD8+CD57+ T cells (not recorded which) from PBMCs. CDR3 loop: CASSSGTGDTQYFF. The CDR3 DNA is TGTGCCAGCAGCAGTGGGACGGGCGATACGCAGTATTTCTTC.